What follows describes a single T cell receptor beta chain. Its cognate antigen is unknown. Germline loops: CDR1 KGHSH, CDR2 LQKENI. Trimming took 3 bases from V and 3 from J, leaving 11 bases between them. CDR3 size: 14 residues. This record comes from a study of T-cell memory formation after mild COVID-19. With constant-segment primers, 5'RACE yielded cDNA libraries of TCR alpha and TCR beta that carried sample barcodes and UMIs. TCRdb independently ran MiXCR on the 5' RACE reads; one entry per CDR3 protein. The table lists some 130,000 distinct CDR3 sequences, 17% of them singletons. General observations from the study: A second wave expanding day 15 to 37 was CD4+-biased; contracting clones were balanced. Of the contracting clones, CD4+ ones lay mainly in CM and EM, and CD8+ ones in EMRA.

This clonotype was obtained from a man between 18 and 35 years old who had mild COVID-19 (a few samples of this study predate the infection). Cell type and time point are not known. The sample was PBMCs or a T cell subset sorted from them (not recorded which). This chain uses TRBV18 with TRBJ1-1; maybe TRBD1 (5 bases). CDR3 region: CASSPQGADTEAFF. The DNA of the CDR3 is TGTGCCAGCTCACCTCAAGGGGCCGACACTGAAGCTTTCTTT.